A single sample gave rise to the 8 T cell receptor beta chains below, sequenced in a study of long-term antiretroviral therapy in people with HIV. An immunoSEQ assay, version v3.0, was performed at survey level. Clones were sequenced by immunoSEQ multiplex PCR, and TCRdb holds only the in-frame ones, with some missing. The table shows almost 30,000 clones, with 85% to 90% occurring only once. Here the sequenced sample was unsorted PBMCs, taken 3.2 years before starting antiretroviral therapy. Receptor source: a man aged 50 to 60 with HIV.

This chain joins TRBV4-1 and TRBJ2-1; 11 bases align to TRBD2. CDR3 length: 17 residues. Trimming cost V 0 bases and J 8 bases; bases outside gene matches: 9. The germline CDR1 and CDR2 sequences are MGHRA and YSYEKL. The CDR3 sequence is CASSQEVAGGPFYEQFF. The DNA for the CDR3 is TGCGCCAGCAGCCAAGAGGTAGCGGGGGGGCCGTTCTATGAGCAGTTCTTC.

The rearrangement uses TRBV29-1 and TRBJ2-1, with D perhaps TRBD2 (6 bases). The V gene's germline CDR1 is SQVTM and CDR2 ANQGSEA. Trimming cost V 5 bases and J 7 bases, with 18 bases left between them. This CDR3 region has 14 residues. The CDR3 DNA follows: TGCAGCGTTTCAGGGTCGGGAGAGGGGAATGAGCAGTTCTTC. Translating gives CSVSGSGEGNEQFF.

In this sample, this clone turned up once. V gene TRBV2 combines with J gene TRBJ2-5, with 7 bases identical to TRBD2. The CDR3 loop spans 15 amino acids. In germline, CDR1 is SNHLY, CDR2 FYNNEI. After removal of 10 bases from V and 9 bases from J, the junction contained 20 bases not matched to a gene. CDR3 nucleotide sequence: TGTGCCAACCTTAGGCTGCTAGCGGCTCGAGGGGCCCAGTACTTC. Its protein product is CANLRLLAARGAQYF.

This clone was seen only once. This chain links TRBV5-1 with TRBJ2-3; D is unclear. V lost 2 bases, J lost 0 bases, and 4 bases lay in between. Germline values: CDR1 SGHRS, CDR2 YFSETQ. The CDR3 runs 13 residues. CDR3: CASSFDSTDTQYF. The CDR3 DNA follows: TGCGCCAGCAGCTTTGATAGCACAGATACGCAGTATTTT.

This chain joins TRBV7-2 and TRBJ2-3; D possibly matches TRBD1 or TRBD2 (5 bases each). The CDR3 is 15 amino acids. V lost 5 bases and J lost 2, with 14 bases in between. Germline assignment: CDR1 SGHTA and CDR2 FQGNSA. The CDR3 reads CASSPGNGATDTQYF. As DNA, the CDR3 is TGTGCCAGCAGCCCGGGAAATGGGGCCACAGATACGCAGTATTTT.

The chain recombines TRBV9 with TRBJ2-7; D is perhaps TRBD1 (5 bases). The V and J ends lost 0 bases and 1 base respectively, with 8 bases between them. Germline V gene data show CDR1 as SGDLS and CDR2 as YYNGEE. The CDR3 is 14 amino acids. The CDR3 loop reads CASSVDQGSYEQYF. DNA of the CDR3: TGTGCCAGCAGCGTAGACCAGGGTTCCTACGAGCAGTACTTC.

CDR3 sequence reads: CASSQEGGTNEKLFF. DNA for the CDR3: TGCGCCAGCAGTCAGGAGGGAGGGACTAATGAAAAACTGTTTTTT. The chain has TRBV5-1 and TRBJ1-4; D not certain. The germline gives CDR1 SGHRS, CDR2 YFSETQ. Trimming cost V 5 bases and J 2 bases, with 13 bases left between them. CDR3 length equals 15 residues.

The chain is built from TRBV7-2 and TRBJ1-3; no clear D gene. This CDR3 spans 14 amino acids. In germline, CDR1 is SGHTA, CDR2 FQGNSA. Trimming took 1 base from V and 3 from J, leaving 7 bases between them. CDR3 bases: TGTGCCAGCAGCTTAGGGGGAGGTGGAAACACCATATATTTT. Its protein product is CASSLGGGGNTIYF. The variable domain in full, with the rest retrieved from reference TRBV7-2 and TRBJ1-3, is GAGVSQSPSNKVTEKGKDVELRCDPISGHTALYWYRQSLGQGLEFLIYFQGNSAPDKSGLPSDRFSAERTGGSVSTLTIQRTQQEDSAVYLCASSLGGGGNTIYFGEGSWLTVV.